The subject of this entry is one T cell receptor beta chain. This specimen belongs to a study of T cell repertoires in cytomegalovirus infection. One entry per CDR3 protein, called by TCRdb with MiXCR from the reads. The table lists around 250,000 distinct CDR3 sequences, about a sixth of them singletons. V lost 7 bases and J 0 bases, leaving 12 bases between the germline ends. Germline loops: CDR1 SGHAT, CDR2 FQNNGV. The CDR3 loop spans 14 amino acids. What was sequenced was CD8+ T cells from PBMCs. This receptor was identified in a human donor in good health (CMV status not recorded). Some clones in this sample may be carry-over from other donors' samples. The V call is TRBV11-2, the J call TRBJ1-1; D is unresolved. The CDR3 is CASTFSVLNTEAFF. CDR3 coding DNA: TGTGCCAGCACCTTTTCAGTGCTGAACACTGAAGCTTTCTTT.